These T cell receptor beta chains were read from a single sample in a study of blood T cells in healthy people across ages. TCRdb analysed the 5' RACE reads with MiXCR anew, one entry per CDR3 protein. The sample comprises 1.5 million to 2 million distinct CDR3 sequences, roughly two fifths of which are singletons, and under 30% rests with the top ten. Material for sequencing was blood. The receptor set was obtained from a human donor in good health. Each CDR3 is given with its conserved first and last residue. Fields, in order: V gene, clone size, J gene, CDR3 protein. The listing skips clone size in some rows; elsewhere it reads once, few, many or a size class.

V gene: TRBV6-5
clone size: -
J gene: TRBJ2-7
CDR3 protein: CASSRSRTGGYEQYF

V gene: TRBV6-2/TRBV6-3
clone size: -
J gene: -
CDR3 protein: CASSSQTWDRGYEQYF

V gene: TRBV15
clone size: few
J gene: TRBJ2-3
CDR3 protein: CATSMGKNVPADTQYF

V gene: TRBV7-3
clone size: few
J gene: TRBJ2-1
CDR3 protein: CASSLGRTSGDTKQFF

V gene: TRBV6-2/TRBV6-3
clone size: -
J gene: TRBJ2-5
CDR3 protein: CASSYDPRNSGGAGEAQYF

V gene: TRBV7-6
clone size: few
J gene: TRBJ2-7
CDR3 protein: CASSPRGTRGGYEQYF

V gene: TRBV12-3/TRBV12-4
clone size: few
J gene: TRBJ2-4
CDR3 protein: CASSLKATSVQNIQYF

V gene: TRBV5-6
clone size: few
J gene: TRBJ1-2
CDR3 protein: CASSWTGGVGYTF

V gene: TRBV11-2
clone size: -
J gene: TRBJ1-1
CDR3 protein: CASSLGVSVGTEAFF

V gene: TRBV28
clone size: -
J gene: TRBJ2-7
CDR3 protein: CASRYTGTGLYEQYF

V gene: TRBV6-5
clone size: few
J gene: TRBJ1-4
CDR3 protein: CASSYYGEKLFF

V gene: TRBV9
clone size: -
J gene: TRBJ2-1
CDR3 protein: CASSVGSGGNEQFF

V gene: TRBV12-5
clone size: -
J gene: -
CDR3 protein: CASGLTNHYEQYF

V gene: TRBV7-2
clone size: -
J gene: TRBJ2-5
CDR3 protein: CASSPGQGRLQETQYF

V gene: TRBV6-2/TRBV6-3
clone size: -
J gene: TRBJ2-7
CDR3 protein: CASTTQGASSYEQYF

V gene: TRBV24-1
clone size: few
J gene: TRBJ2-3
CDR3 protein: CATSDFLGLNTDTQYF

V gene: TRBV29-1
clone size: few
J gene: TRBJ1-4
CDR3 protein: CSVQGQGSNEKLFF

V gene: TRBV20-1
clone size: -
J gene: TRBJ1-5
CDR3 protein: CSARSQSNQPQHF

V gene: TRBV7-9
clone size: -
J gene: TRBJ2-4
CDR3 protein: CASSLSIAKNIQYF

V gene: TRBV7-8
clone size: -
J gene: TRBJ2-5
CDR3 protein: CASSLKTGGRMSGETQYF

V gene: TRBV12-3/TRBV12-4
clone size: -
J gene: TRBJ1-1
CDR3 protein: CASSPRRGGSTEAFF

V gene: TRBV9
clone size: -
J gene: TRBJ2-5
CDR3 protein: CASSVVSSYEQYF

V gene: TRBV20-1
clone size: few
J gene: TRBJ2-7
CDR3 protein: CSARVTGNSYEQYF

V gene: TRBV6-5
clone size: -
J gene: TRBJ1-2
CDR3 protein: CASSYASDGYTF

V gene: TRBV6-6
clone size: -
J gene: TRBJ1-2
CDR3 protein: CASSLSSTNYGYTF

V gene: TRBV11-2
clone size: -
J gene: TRBJ1-4
CDR3 protein: CASSSLRSWGAEKLFF

V gene: TRBV11-3
clone size: -
J gene: TRBJ2-1
CDR3 protein: CASSPSLGRGGAYNEQFF

V gene: TRBV5-1
clone size: -
J gene: TRBJ2-7
CDR3 protein: CASSLSQGAIYEQYF

V gene: TRBV29-1
clone size: -
J gene: TRBJ1-2
CDR3 protein: CSATTGGPRGYTF

V gene: TRBV7-8
clone size: -
J gene: TRBJ2-3
CDR3 protein: CASSLPGWDTQYF

V gene: TRBV5-1
clone size: few
J gene: TRBJ2-5
CDR3 protein: CASSLSPGGSQETQYF

V gene: TRBV5-1
clone size: -
J gene: TRBJ2-1
CDR3 protein: CASSLWGSTNEQFF

V gene: TRBV28
clone size: few
J gene: TRBJ2-7
CDR3 protein: CASTASSYEQYF

V gene: TRBV20-1
clone size: -
J gene: TRBJ2-3
CDR3 protein: CSAFSGVFTDTQYF

V gene: TRBV12-3/TRBV12-4
clone size: -
J gene: TRBJ2-1
CDR3 protein: CASRGGLRLSYNEQFF

V gene: TRBV6-2/TRBV6-3
clone size: once
J gene: TRBJ2-2
CDR3 protein: CASSYRGLAGENTGELFF

V gene: TRBV5-6
clone size: -
J gene: TRBJ1-2
CDR3 protein: CASSSVRESLPYGYTF

V gene: TRBV11-1
clone size: few
J gene: TRBJ2-7
CDR3 protein: CASSPPVGMGEQYF

V gene: TRBV7-2
clone size: -
J gene: -
CDR3 protein: CASSLSSGHYEQYF

V gene: TRBV4-3
clone size: -
J gene: TRBJ2-5
CDR3 protein: CASSQELAGAETQYF

V gene: TRBV4-2
clone size: many
J gene: TRBJ2-7
CDR3 protein: CASSQDKGAGSYEQYF